The 32 T cell receptor beta chains below were found in one sample sequenced in a study of T cell clonality in common variable immunodeficiency. No antigen has been assigned to these receptors. Regarding the study as a whole: Reportedly, TCR beta sequences from common variable immunodeficiency showed fewer deletions and N-nucleotide insertions.

Generated by immunoSEQ multiplex PCR, the TCRdb table keeps only in-frame clones and is missing some. This sample carries approximately 20,000 clones, none of them present only once. Sequencing was carried out using peripheral blood mononuclear cells. The receptors stem from a human donor with common variable immunodeficiency.

This clone was recorded many times. The read finishes 3 residues shy of the CDR3 end, and the germline J gene is used to complete it. The chain carries TRBV27 and TRBJ1-4; possibly TRBD1 for D (5 bases). The CDR3 contains 12 residues. V was shortened by 8 bases and J by 8 bases, with 12 bases between the two germline ends. From germline, CDR1 is MNHEY and CDR2 SMNVEV (reference sequence). CDR3 loop: CASGGMEEKLFF. The part of the CDR3 DNA that was read is TGTGCCAGCGGGGGGATGGAGGAAAAA.

This clone was recorded many times. The DNA ends 3 residues before the CDR3 does, and the rest of the CDR3 is filled in from the germline J gene. The rearrangement joins TRBV3-1 (or the pseudogene TRBV3-2) to TRBJ2-7; weak D call: TRBD2 (5 bases). The CDR3 extends over 14 amino acids. V was pared by 1 base and J by 2 bases, with 9 bases between. Germline V gene sequence: CDR1 LGHDT, CDR2 YNNKEL (reference sequence). The chain's CDR3 is CASSQVRAAYEQYF. The covered CDR3 bases are TGTGCCAGCAGCCAAGTGAGGGCCGCCTACGAG.

There are many counts of this clone. The CDR3 end lies 3 residues beyond the end of the read and is filled in from the germline J gene. This chain uses TRBV20-1 with TRBJ1-2; TRBD1 might be the D (6 bases). The germline gives CDR1 DFQATT, CDR2 SNEGSKA (reference sequence). CDR3 length: 11 residues. Between the trimmed V and J ends, which lost 6 bases and 3 bases, there was a span of 8 bases. The CDR3 region is CSAGADYGYTF. The part of the CDR3 DNA that was read is TGCAGTGCGGGGGCGGACTATGGC.

The table lists this clone with a few counts. Read sequence stops 3 residues before the CDR3 end, and the germline J gene provides the missing end. The chain carries TRBV11-2 and TRBJ2-7; 7 nucleotides agree with TRBD1. The CDR3 has 15 amino acids. Germline CDR1 reads SGHAT; CDR2 reads FQNNGV. The ends lost 4 bases at V and 5 bases at J; junction bases unmatched: 11. The CDR3 reads CASSSPAGGVDEQYF. CDR3 DNA (partial): TGTGCCAGCAGCTCCCCCGCAGGGGGAGTAGACGAG.

This clone turned up a few times. The read comes to an end 3 residues before the CDR3 does, leaving the germline J gene to fill in the end. The rearrangement joins TRBV29-1 to TRBJ2-5; D possibly corresponds to TRBD2 (5 bases). The CDR3 covers 14 residues. CDR1 is SQVTM and CDR2 is ANQGSEA in the germline V gene. Trimming cost V 3 bases and J 4 bases, with 15 bases left between them. The part of the CDR3 DNA that was read is TGCAGCGTTGACCCGGACGCTGCGGGAGAGACC. Its translation: CSVDPDAAGET. The entire CDR3 reads CSVDPDAAGETQYF.

This clone came up many times. The read ends 3 residues shy of where the CDR3 ends; the end is completed using the germline J gene. The gene calls are TRBV11-2 and TRBJ2-1; TRBD2 matches 12 bases. This CDR3 comprises 15 residues. J was trimmed by 9 bases and V by 1 base; bases with no gene match: 4. The germline CDR1 and CDR2 sequences are SGHAT and FQNNGV. Partial CDR3 DNA: TGTGCCAGCAGCTTAGTTGCTAGCGGGAGGGGTGAG. Protein: CASSLVASGRGE. The whole CDR3 sequence is CASSLVASGRGEQFF. Drawing the rest from reference TRBV11-2 and TRBJ2-1, the complete variable domain is EAGVAQSPRYKIIEKRQSVAFWCNPISGHATLYWYQQILGQGPKLLIQFQNNGVVDDSQLPKDRFSAERLKGVDSTLKIQPAKLEDSAVYLCASSLVASGRGEQFFGPGTRLTVL.

The table lists this clone with many counts. Read sequence stops 3 residues before the CDR3 end, and the germline J gene provides the missing end. The J gene is TRBJ1-1, the V gene TRBV19; D not resolved. V lost 3 bases and J 1 base, leaving 12 bases between the germline ends. The CDR3 runs to 15 residues. Germline CDR1 LNHDA, CDR2 SQIVND (reference sequence). CDR3 protein: CASSIRRAGNTEAFF. The sequenced part of the CDR3 DNA is TGTGCCAGTAGTATTCGACGGGCGGGGAACACTGAA.

About this clone: The read terminates 3 residues before the CDR3 end, so the remaining end is supplied by the germline J gene. This chain links TRBV7-6 with TRBJ2-1; TRBD2 aligns across 15 bases. With 2 bases clipped from V and 9 bases from J, the junction kept 2 bases outside the gene matches. Germline V gene sequence: CDR1 SGHVS, CDR2 FNYEAQ. CDR3 size: 15 residues. The CDR3 bases that were read are TGTGCCAGCAGCTTACGGACTAGCGGGGGGGTTGAG. Amino acid sequence: CASSLRTSGGVE. From start to end, the CDR3 is CASSLRTSGGVEQFF.

Many counts were recorded for this clone. The CDR3 end falls 3 residues outside the read, so it is completed with the germline J gene. The chain carries TRBV29-1 and TRBJ2-5, with TRBD2 as a possible D gene (5 bases). The germline V gene has CDR1 SQVTM and CDR2 ANQGSEA. V was pared by 4 bases and J by 5 bases, with 14 bases between. The CDR3 totals 13 residues. CDR3 DNA, as far as it was read: TGCAGCGTTGCGTGGGGAGAGCGGGAGACC. This sequence encodes CSVAWGERET. The CDR3 as a whole reads CSVAWGERETQYF.

The table lists this clone with many counts. The CDR3 is cut off 3 residues early in the read; its end comes from the germline J gene. The rearrangement joins TRBV19 to TRBJ2-5; D not certain. CDR3 length: 14 amino acids. V lost 4 bases, J lost 1 base, and 10 bases lay in between. Germline-derived CDR1 and CDR2 are LNHDA and SQIVND (reference sequence). The CDR3 DNA, read in part, is TGTGCCAGTAGTACCTCCGACATCCAAGAGACC. Protein product: CASSTSDIQET. The full CDR3 is CASSTSDIQETQYF.

This clone showed up many times. The CDR3 end falls 3 residues outside the read, so it is completed with the germline J gene. The rearrangement uses TRBV18 and TRBJ1-1, with D possibly TRBD1 on 6 matching bases. This CDR3 region has 15 residues. Trimming stripped 1 base from V and 6 bases from J, with 15 bases between. CDR1 and CDR2 from the germline V gene are KGHSH and LQKENI. CDR3 residues: CASSPRLNRESEAFF. The sequenced CDR3 bases are TGTGCCAGCTCACCACGACTGAACAGGGAGTCTGAA.

In its sample, this clone was seen many times. From the germline J gene comes the end of the CDR3, since the read stops 3 residues before it. The V and J genes are TRBV4-1 and TRBJ2-7; D might be TRBD2 (5 bases). Germline V gene lookup returns CDR1 MGHRA and CDR2 YSYEKL. The CDR3 is 16 amino acids. The V gene lost 1 base and the J gene lost 0 bases, with 13 bases spanning the gap. CDR3 sequence: CASSQGRRPYSYEQYF. CDR3 bases read: TGCGCCAGCAGCCAAGGGCGGAGGCCCTACTCCTACGAG.

At least ten counts were recorded for this clone. With the read ending 3 residues before the CDR3 end, the germline J gene is used to fill in that end. This chain connects TRBV5-1 to TRBJ2-5, with 12 nucleotides matching TRBD1. Germline V gene sequence: CDR1 SGHRS, CDR2 YFSETQ. With 3 bases clipped from V and 5 bases from J, the junction kept 14 bases outside the gene matches. This CDR3 is 18 amino acids long. Here the CDR3 reads CASSWGGTGTGGLETQYF. CDR3 DNA (partial): TGCGCCAGCAGCTGGGGGGGAACCGGGACAGGGGGCCTTGAGACC. Drawing the rest from reference TRBV5-1 and TRBJ2-5, the complete variable domain is KAGVTQTPRYLIKTRGQQVTLSCSPISGHRSVSWYQQTPGQGLQFLFEYFSETQRNKGNFPGRFSGRQFSNSRSEMNVSTLELGDSALYLCASSWGGTGTGGLETQYFGPGTRLLVL.

The CDR3 is CASSRDTQETQYF. CDR3 bases read: TGTGCCAGCAGTCGGGACACCCAAGAGACC. The chain joins TRBV11-3 to TRBJ2-5, with D possibly being TRBD1 (6 bases). The CDR3 is cut off 3 residues early in the read; its end comes from the germline J gene. The V gene lost 6 bases and the J gene lost 1 base, with 9 bases spanning the gap. Germline assignment: CDR1 SGHNT and CDR2 YENEEA. This CDR3 comprises 13 residues. The full variable domain, in which reference TRBV11-3 and TRBJ2-5 provide the parts outside the CDR3, is EAGVVQSPRYKIIEKKQPVAFWCNPISGHNTLYWYLQNLGQGPELLIRYENEEAVDDSQLPKDRFSAERLKGVDSTLKIQPAELGDSAVYLCASSRDTQETQYFGPGTRLLVL.

This clone was observed many times. The CDR3 sequence: CASSQAGMNTEAFF. The CDR3 DNA, read in part, is TGTGCCAGCAGCCAAGCAGGAATGAACACTGAA. The chain has TRBV14 and TRBJ1-1; D gene uncertain. The read falls 3 residues short of the CDR3 end, and the missing part is taken from the germline J gene. V lost 1 base and J lost 0, with 6 bases in between. The CDR3 consists of 14 residues. Per the germline V gene, CDR1 is SGHDN and CDR2 is FVKESK.

This clone was found a few times. Read coverage stops 3 residues before the CDR3 terminus; the germline J gene supplies the remainder. The rearrangement joins TRBV18 to TRBJ1-3, with D hard to call. Per the germline V gene, CDR1 is KGHSH and CDR2 is LQKENI. V lost 2 bases to trimming and J lost 0 bases, with 8 bases between them. This CDR3 contains 15 residues. CDR3: CASSPEASSGNTIYF. The covered CDR3 bases are TGTGCCAGCTCACCAGAGGCAAGCTCTGGAAACACC.

This clone showed up many times. The read finishes 3 residues shy of the CDR3 end, and the germline J gene is used to complete it. This chain uses TRBV5-5 with TRBJ1-1; TRBD1 matches 8 bases. Germline CDR1 is SGHKS and CDR2 is YYEKEE (reference sequence). The CDR3 spans 14 residues. V shed 3 bases, J shed 4 bases, and the junction held 5 bases outside the gene matches. CDR3 residues: CASSSQGGVTEAFF. The sequenced CDR3 bases are TGTGCCAGCAGCTCACAGGGGGGCGTCACTGAA.

This clone was observed many times. The read finishes 3 residues shy of the CDR3 end, and the germline J gene is used to complete it. The chain links TRBV7-9 to TRBJ1-2; 10 bases line up with TRBD1. V was pared by 5 bases and J by 6 bases, with 6 bases of the junction left unmatched. The CDR3 spans 14 residues. The V gene's germline CDR1 is SEHNR and CDR2 FQNEAQ (reference sequence). The CDR3 spells CASSPRDRGDGYTF. The CDR3 bases that were read are TGTGCCAGCAGCCCACGGGACAGGGGTGATGGC.

This clone has ten or more counts. The sequenced CDR3 bases are TGTGCCAGTGATAACAGGGTTTCTGGGGCCAACGTC. It translates to CASDNRVSGANV. From start to end, the CDR3 is CASDNRVSGANVLTF. The chain couples TRBV2 to TRBJ2-6, with D perhaps matching TRBD1 (6 bases). Coverage ceases 3 residues before the CDR3 finishes, and the germline J gene fills in the end. The germline V and J ends were trimmed by 9 bases and 1 base, with 13 bases remaining between them. From germline, CDR1 is SNHLY and CDR2 FYNNEI. The CDR3 runs to 15 residues.

Many counts were recorded for this clone. The read falls 3 residues short of the CDR3 end, and the missing part is taken from the germline J gene. The chain links TRBV20-1 to TRBJ1-2, with 12 bases matching TRBD1. Germline CDR1 is DFQATT and CDR2 is SNEGSKA (reference sequence). CDR3 size: 14 residues. The V gene end was trimmed by 5 bases and the J gene end by 6 bases; junction bases not matched to a gene: 7. The part of the CDR3 DNA that was read is TGCAGTGCTTCCTCCGGGACAGGGGGCGATGGC. Its protein is CSASSGTGGDG. The complete CDR3 reads CSASSGTGGDGYTF.

This clone was seen at least ten times. The read finishes 3 residues shy of the CDR3 end, and the germline J gene is used to complete it. J is TRBJ2-4 and V is TRBV4-2, with 10 bases lining up with TRBD2. Germline-derived CDR1 and CDR2 are LGHNA and YNFKEQ. The CDR3 has 12 residues. The CDR3 DNA, read in part, is TGTGCCAGCAGCCAATCTAGCGGGAGT. This sequence encodes CASSQSSGS. The complete CDR3 sequence is CASSQSSGSQYF.

There are many counts of this clone. The CDR3 goes on 3 residues after the read ends, and that part is filled in from the germline J gene. This chain links TRBV19 with TRBJ1-5; D gene uncertain. This CDR3 spans 15 amino acids. Germline CDR1 and CDR2: LNHDA and SQIVND (reference sequence). The V and J ends lost 3 bases and 0 bases respectively, with 9 bases between them. The sequenced part of the CDR3 DNA is TGTGCCAGTAGTATCCGCAGCGCTAGCAATCAGCCC. This gives the protein CASSIRSASNQP. The entire CDR3 reads CASSIRSASNQPQHF.

Partial CDR3 DNA: TGCGCCAGCAGTGAGTCGAGGTCTAGCGGGAGAGGGTACGAG. Amino acid sequence: CASSESRSSGRGYE. The entire CDR3 reads CASSESRSSGRGYEQYF. The chain uses TRBV10-2 and TRBJ2-7, with 10 positions matching TRBD2. The read comes to an end 3 residues before the CDR3 does, leaving the germline J gene to fill in the end. Germline loops: CDR1 WSHSY, CDR2 SAAADI. V was pared by 0 bases and J by 4 bases, with 9 bases of the junction left unmatched. The CDR3 has 17 residues.

The sample holds a few counts of this clone. Just one base apart from a much larger clone, this may be a read error. The CDR3 end lies 3 residues beyond the end of the read and is filled in from the germline J gene. The V gene is TRBV20-1, the J gene TRBJ2-7; 8 bases are shared with TRBD1. V gave up 3 bases and J gave up 0 bases; unmatched junction bases: 13. The germline V gene encodes CDR1 DFQATT and CDR2 SNEGSKA (reference sequence). The CDR3 runs to 17 residues. CDR3 sequence: CSARPSLGQGLSYEQYF. Incomplete CDR3 DNA: TGCAGTGCTAGGCCCTCCCTCGGACAGGGCCTCTCCTACGAG.

Judged by abundance, this clone is medium-sized. The read ends 3 residues early relative to the CDR3; the germline J gene fills the gap. J is TRBJ2-1 and V is TRBV30, with TRBD2 matching 10 bases. This CDR3 has 14 residues. The V segment lost 5 bases and the J segment 3 bases; nucleotides outside the gene matches: 4. CDR1 and CDR2 (germline): GTSNPN, SVGIG (reference sequence). The sequenced CDR3 bases are TGTGCCTGGGGCAGACTAGCGGGCTACAATGAG. It yields the protein CAWGRLAGYNE. The whole CDR3 protein is CAWGRLAGYNEQFF.

This clone occurred many times. The read gets to within 3 residues of the CDR3 end, and the germline J gene fills in the rest. This chain uses TRBV11-3 with TRBJ1-1; TRBD1 aligns across 7 bases. The CDR3 loop spans 14 amino acids. Germline loops: CDR1 SGHNT, CDR2 YENEEA. Trimming took 5 bases from V and 4 from J; bases not matched to a gene: 7. CDR3: CASSQTGDSTEAFF. The part of the CDR3 DNA that was read is TGTGCCAGCAGCCAAACAGGGGATAGCACTGAA.

Regarding this clone: The sequence runs out 3 residues before the end of the CDR3; the remainder is reconstructed from the germline J gene. The rearrangement joins TRBV19 to TRBJ2-7; TRBD1 matches at 7 bases. This CDR3 has 18 residues. The germline V gene has CDR1 LNHDA and CDR2 SQIVND (reference sequence). Trimming cost V 4 bases and J 0 bases; bases outside gene matches: 15. Incomplete CDR3 DNA: TGTGCCAGTAGTAACCCGAAACCCGACAGGGAGAGCTCCTACGAG. Protein: CASSNPKPDRESSYE. The entire CDR3 protein reads CASSNPKPDRESSYEQYF.

Many counts were recorded for this clone. The read gets to within 3 residues of the CDR3 end, and the germline J gene fills in the rest. V gene TRBV27 combines with J gene TRBJ2-7, with 9 bases identical to TRBD2. The CDR3 runs 15 residues. Germline V gene data show CDR1 as MNHEY and CDR2 as SMNVEV (reference sequence). After removal of 8 bases from V and 3 bases from J, the junction contained 11 bases not matched to a gene. This chain's CDR3 is CASGVGGRALYEQYF. CDR3 bases read: TGTGCCAGCGGGGTAGGCGGGAGGGCCCTCTACGAG.

To note about this clone: With the read ending 3 residues before the CDR3 end, the germline J gene is used to fill in that end. The chain links TRBV30 to TRBJ1-1; tentative D call: TRBD1 (6 bases). The CDR3 length is 15 residues. Trimming took 3 bases from V and 0 from J, leaving 14 bases between them. Germline loops: CDR1 GTSNPN, CDR2 SVGIG (reference sequence). Incomplete CDR3 DNA: TGTGCCTGGAGGCACGGGGGGGCGATGAACACTGAA. This gives the protein CAWRHGGAMNTE. The whole CDR3 sequence reads CAWRHGGAMNTEAFF.

Ten or more counts support this clone. CDR3 residues: CSARERRTGFNEKLFF. Partial CDR3 DNA: TGCAGTGCTAGAGAACGAAGGACAGGGTTTAATGAAAAA. This sequence joins TRBV20-1 and TRBJ1-4; 8 bases line up with TRBD1. The DNA ends 3 residues before the CDR3 does, and the rest of the CDR3 is filled in from the germline J gene. Germline-derived CDR1 and CDR2 are DFQATT and SNEGSKA (reference sequence). The length of the CDR3 is 16 residues. The junction had 7 bases not matched to a gene; V was cut back by 0 bases and J by 4 bases.

This clone was picked up many times. Sequencing ends 3 residues short of the CDR3 end; the germline J gene provides the rest. The chain combines TRBV11-2 with TRBJ2-1, with D possibly matching TRBD1 (5 bases). The CDR3 is 13 residues long. V was clipped by 3 bases and J by 7 bases, with 10 bases between them. From germline, CDR1 is SGHAT and CDR2 FQNNGV. CDR3 residues: CASSLVGVNEQFF. The CDR3 DNA, read in part, is TGTGCCAGCAGCTTGGTAGGGGTAAATGAG.

Regarding this clone: The read ends 3 residues shy of where the CDR3 ends; the end is completed using the germline J gene. V and J are TRBV5-1 and TRBJ2-3; a weak D match, TRBD2 (6 bases). The germline V gene has CDR1 SGHRS and CDR2 YFSETQ. V lost 7 bases and J 0 bases, leaving 24 bases between the germline ends. The CDR3 covers 18 residues. The CDR3 reads CASGGTVERMTSTDTQYF. CDR3 DNA, as far as it was read: TGCGCCAGCGGGGGGACTGTGGAGCGCATGACTAGCACAGATACG.